These T cell receptor beta chains were read from a single sample in a study of T-cell reconstitution after alpha-beta-depleted transplantation in children. From the PCR reads, TCRdb called clonotypes with MiXCR, one entry per CDR3 protein. The profile shows hundreds of thousands of distinct CDR3 sequences, 10% to 15% of them singletons. This specimen consisted of PBMCs, mostly from graft donor cells, obtained 360 days after TCRalphabeta/CD19-depleted stem cell transplant. The receptor source for this set is a male patient aged 5 to 17 who had a stem cell transplant for acute myeloid leukemia, so the T cells may come from the graft donor. The CDR3 runs from the conserved cysteine through the conserved F or W. D genes are given only for firm matches. Clone size is shown for a subset of rows, as once, few, many or a class of expanded clone.

clone size	D gene	V gene	J gene	CDR3 protein	CDR3 DNA
many	TRBD1	TRBV10-3	TRBJ1-5	CAISVDRVGVNSNQPQHF	TGTGCCATCAGTGTCGACAGGGTAGGGGTCAATAGCAATCAGCCCCAGCATTTT
few	TRBD2	TRBV20-1	TRBJ2-7	CSADTSGVYEQYF	TGCAGTGCTGACACTAGCGGGGTCTACGAGCAGTACTTC
.	.	TRBV29-1	TRBJ1-1	CSVVGGGTEAFF	TGCAGCGTTGTAGGGGGAGGTACTGAAGCTTTCTTT
many	.	TRBV28	TRBJ1-2	CASSFRSQPYGYTF	TGTGCCAGCAGTTTTAGGAGTCAGCCCTATGGCTACACCTTC
.	TRBD2	TRBV11-3	TRBJ2-1	CASSFVGRESGGEQFF	TGTGCCAGCAGCTTTGTGGGGCGGGAGTCCGGCGGGGAGCAGTTCTTC
many	TRBD2	TRBV10-3	TRBJ2-3	CAISESGRASTDTQYF	TGTGCCATCAGTGAAAGCGGGAGGGCTAGCACAGATACGCAGTATTTT
.	.	TRBV12-3/TRBV12-4	TRBJ2-7	CASMVSRTVEQYF	TGTGCCAGCATGGTCAGTAGGACGGTCGAGCAGTACTTC
few	.	TRBV20-1	TRBJ2-1	CSASKGYNEQFF	TGCAGTGCTAGTAAGGGATACAATGAGCAGTTCTTC
few	.	TRBV24-1	TRBJ1-5	CATSDLRRHSNQPQHF	TGTGCCACCAGTGATTTAAGAAGACATAGCAATCAGCCCCAGCATTTT
few	.	TRBV7-3	TRBJ2-3	CASSYMGGVTDTQYF	TGTGCCAGCAGTTATATGGGAGGTGTTACAGATACGCAGTATTTT
.	TRBD1	TRBV12-3/TRBV12-4	TRBJ2-3	CASSSQGAFTDTQYF	TGTGCCAGCAGTTCCCAGGGGGCCTTCACAGATACGCAGTATTTT
few	.	TRBV5-1	TRBJ2-1	CASNSINEQFF	TGCGCCAGCAACTCAATAAATGAGCAGTTCTTC
many	.	TRBV12-3/TRBV12-4	TRBJ2-7	CASRPGPLVGEQYF	TGTGCCAGCAGGCCGGGCCCGCTAGTTGGCGAGCAGTACTTC
.	.	TRBV12-3/TRBV12-4	TRBJ2-2	CASIPTAPLNTGELFF	TGTGCCAGCATCCCGACCGCGCCGTTGAACACCGGGGAGCTGTTTTTT
few	TRBD2	TRBV20-1	TRBJ2-5	CSARAGLARKTQYF	TGCAGTGCTAGAGCGGGACTAGCCCGGAAGACCCAGTACTTC
few	.	TRBV12-3/TRBV12-4	TRBJ2-7	CASSPGGLSSYEQYF	TGTGCCAGCAGTCCGGGTGGTCTTAGCTCCTACGAGCAGTACTTC
many	.	TRBV6-2/TRBV6-3	TRBJ1-1	CASNIQENTEAFF	TGTGCCAGCAACATACAGGAGAACACTGAAGCTTTCTTT
few	TRBD2	TRBV11-2	TRBJ2-7	CASSLPRLAGVNEQYF	TGTGCCAGCAGCCTTCCTCGACTAGCGGGAGTGAACGAGCAGTACTTC
many	.	TRBV25-1	TRBJ2-3	CASSQLGDTQYF	TGTGCCAGCAGTCAATTGGGGGATACGCAGTATTTT
many	.	TRBV2	TRBJ2-1	CASSRQGNEQFF	TGTGCCAGCAGCCGTCAGGGCAATGAGCAGTTCTTC
many	.	TRBV20-1	TRBJ2-1	CSASLRTNSYNEQFF	TGCAGTGCTAGTTTACGGACGAACTCCTACAATGAGCAGTTCTTC
many	TRBD2	TRBV7-6	TRBJ2-7	CASSRDLGGAYEQYF	TGTGCCAGCAGTCGTGATCTCGGGGGGGCCTACGAGCAGTACTTC
.	TRBD1	TRBV14	TRBJ2-1	CASREHTGTGGNEQFF	TGTGCCAGCAGGGAACATACCGGGACAGGGGGCAATGAGCAGTTCTTC
many	.	TRBV7-9	TRBJ1-1	CASSSPGRVGTEAFF	TGTGCCAGCAGCTCCCCGGGGAGGGTGGGCACTGAAGCTTTCTTT
.	.	TRBV5-6	TRBJ2-1	CASSFEWIGDNNEQFF	TGTGCCAGCAGCTTTGAGTGGATAGGAGACAACAATGAGCAGTTCTTC
few	TRBD1	TRBV29-1	TRBJ2-7	CSVRKGTGAYEQYF	TGCAGCGTTCGGAAAGGGACAGGTGCCTACGAGCAGTACTTC
.	.	TRBV28	TRBJ1-2	CASSFGVPRVVLYPGYTF	TGTGCCAGCAGTTTTGGTGTTCCGAGGGTGGTTCTTTATCCGGGCTACACCTTC
few	TRBD2	TRBV29-1	TRBJ2-3	CSVGYRAGEGDTQYF	TGCAGCGTTGGATATCGAGCGGGAGAGGGAGATACGCAGTATTTT
few	.	TRBV28	TRBJ1-3	CASSLIGGTTGNTIYF	TGTGCCAGCAGTTTAATCGGGGGGACCACTGGAAACACCATATATTTT
.	.	TRBV4-3	TRBJ2-7	CASSRQDRGHYEQYF	TGCGCCAGCAGCCGGCAAGATAGGGGACACTACGAGCAGTACTTC
many	.	TRBV5-1	TRBJ2-1	CASSPGWGLYNEQFF	TGCGCCAGCAGCCCGGGCTGGGGGCTATACAATGAGCAGTTCTTC
.	TRBD1	TRBV23-1	TRBJ2-2	CASSQGQGADTGELFF	TGCGCCAGCAGTCAAGGACAGGGGGCCGACACCGGGGAGCTGTTTTTT
.	.	TRBV6-5	TRBJ2-2	CASSYSSNREPTGELFF	TGTGCCAGCAGTTACTCGAGTAACAGGGAGCCTACCGGGGAGCTGTTTTTT
.	TRBD1	TRBV19	TRBJ2-5	CASSPDDRVGETQYF	TGTGCCAGTAGCCCCGACGACAGGGTGGGAGAGACCCAGTACTTC
many	TRBD1	TRBV12-3/TRBV12-4	TRBJ2-3	CASSLRDRGWDTQYF	TGTGCCAGCAGTTTGAGGGACAGGGGATGGGATACGCAGTATTTT
.	.	TRBV27	TRBJ2-6	CASRATSSGANVLTF	TGTGCCAGCAGGGCTACTAGTTCCGGGGCCAACGTCCTGACTTTC
.	.	TRBV18	TRBJ2-5	CASSPVETQYF	TGTGCCAGCTCACCAGTGGAGACCCAGTACTTC
few	TRBD2	TRBV15	TRBJ2-7	CATSRVAGGGMEQYF	TGTGCCACCAGCAGAGTCGCGGGAGGGGGTATGGAGCAGTACTTC
.	TRBD2	TRBV7-6	TRBJ2-7	CASSLESAGGSYEQYF	TGTGCCAGCAGCTTAGAGTCGGCGGGAGGGTCCTACGAGCAGTACTTC
.	.	TRBV28	TRBJ1-2	CASRDGPGYGYTF	TGTGCCAGCCGAGACGGACCTGGGTATGGCTACACCTTC
.	.	TRBV4-2	TRBJ2-6	CASSQDPGAGANVLTF	TGTGCCAGCAGCCAAGATCCGGGGGCTGGGGCCAACGTCCTGACTTTC
many	.	TRBV28	TRBJ2-7	CASSLPFYEQYF	TGTGCCAGCAGCCTCCCTTTCTACGAGCAGTACTTC
many	TRBD1	TRBV29-1	TRBJ1-2	CSVDRAYGYTF	TGCAGCGTGGACAGGGCCTATGGCTACACCTTC
many	TRBD1	TRBV12-3/TRBV12-4	TRBJ2-7	CASSLGDSGYEQYF	TGTGCCAGCAGTTTGGGGGACAGCGGCTACGAGCAGTACTTC
many	TRBD1	TRBV7-8	TRBJ2-7	CASSPTTLTGRTYEQYF	TGTGCCAGCAGCCCGACTACGCTGACAGGGAGAACCTACGAGCAGTACTTC
.	TRBD2	TRBV29-1	TRBJ2-3	CSAPLAGVIDTQYF	TGCAGCGCCCCGCTAGCGGGAGTTATTGATACGCAGTATTTT
few	.	TRBV6-2/TRBV6-3	TRBJ2-6	CASSSTGGGANVLTF	TGTGCCAGCAGTTCTACGGGCGGCGGGGCCAACGTCCTGACTTTC
.	TRBD2	TRBV20-1	TRBJ2-1	CSAVTETSSRRQFF	TGCAGTGCCGTAACCGAGACTAGCTCCCGGCGGCAGTTCTTC
few	.	TRBV27	TRBJ2-7	CASSLSGGGPYEQYF	TGTGCCAGCAGTTTATCCGGGGGTGGCCCCTACGAGCAGTACTTC
.	TRBD2	TRBV6-5	TRBJ2-3	CASSYFLASGAGDTQYF	TGTGCCAGCAGTTACTTTCTGGCTAGCGGAGCTGGGGATACGCAGTATTTT
.	.	TRBV11-3	TRBJ2-1	CASSLDHSEQFF	TGTGCCAGCAGCTTAGATCATAGTGAGCAGTTCTTC
few	.	TRBV7-9	TRBJ2-7	CASSFSGSDNGAYEQYF	TGTGCCAGCAGCTTTAGCGGCTCGGACAATGGGGCTTACGAGCAGTACTTC